This entry lists 27 T cell receptor beta chains sequenced from one sample in a study of blood T cell repertoires in COVID-19. Data came from immunoSEQ multiplex PCR; TCRdb stores just in-frame clones and leaves some out. The repertoire has 450,000 to 600,000 clones, about nine tenths of them found once; the top ten carry around 0.64%. Sequencing input: PBMCs or T cells enriched from blood (not recorded which). Receptors were obtained from a young woman who had recovered from COVID-19.

The V gene is TRBV5-4, the J gene TRBJ2-1; no firm D call. Trimming took 0 bases from V and 10 from J, leaving 11 bases between them. This CDR3 comprises 13 residues. Germline V gives CDR1 SGHNT, CDR2 YYREEE (reference sequence). The CDR3 region has the DNA TGTGCCAGCAGCTTGGAGGTAGCCCGGGAGCAGTTCTTC. It translates to CASSLEVAREQFF. The full variable domain, in which reference TRBV5-4 and TRBJ2-1 provide the parts outside the CDR3, is ETGVTQSPTHLIKTRGQQVTLRCSSQSGHNTVSWYQQALGQGPQFIFQYYREEENGRGNFPPRFSGLQFPNYSSELNVNALELDDSALYLCASSLEVAREQFFGPGTRLTVL.

V and J are TRBV5-1 and TRBJ1-1, with D perhaps matching TRBD1 (6 bases). V was shortened by 0 bases and J by 2 bases, with 14 bases between the two germline ends. Germline lookup yields CDR1 SGHRS and CDR2 YFSETQ. The CDR3 runs 16 residues. CDR3 in amino acids: CASSLEQGIPNTEAFF. Written as DNA, the CDR3 is TGCGCCAGCAGCTTGGAACAGGGTATCCCTAACACTGAAGCTTTCTTT.

The chain uses TRBV10-3 and TRBJ2-7; D is perhaps TRBD2 (5 bases). Germline V gene lookup returns CDR1 ENHRY and CDR2 SYGVKD. This CDR3 contains 11 residues. The germline V and J ends were trimmed by 7 bases and 4 bases, with 8 bases remaining between them. CDR3 nucleotide sequence: TGTGCCATCATGCGGGCTTACGAGCAGTACTTC. Its translation is CAIMRAYEQYF.

The gene calls are TRBV5-4 and TRBJ2-5; D call uncertain. Trimming cost V 3 bases and J 6 bases, with 12 bases left between them. This CDR3 contains 13 residues. Germline V gene data show CDR1 as SGHNT and CDR2 as YYREEE (reference sequence). This CDR3 is CASSSLTEKTQYF. Here the CDR3 DNA reads TGTGCCAGCAGCTCCCTCACCGAGAAGACCCAGTACTTC. Complete variable domain (other parts from reference TRBV5-4 and TRBJ2-5): ETGVTQSPTHLIKTRGQQVTLRCSSQSGHNTVSWYQQALGQGPQFIFQYYREEENGRGNFPPRFSGLQFPNYSSELNVNALELDDSALYLCASSSLTEKTQYFGPGTRLLVL.

This sequence joins TRBV11-3 and TRBJ2-1; 7 bases are a match to TRBD1. The CDR3 runs 15 residues. The trim removed 6 bases at V and 3 bases at J, leaving 8 bases unmatched. CDR1 and CDR2 (germline): SGHNT, YENEEA. CDR3 amino acids: CASSARGQNYNEQFF. The CDR3 nucleotides read TGTGCCAGCAGTGCTCGGGGACAGAACTACAATGAGCAGTTCTTC.

The chain combines TRBV3-1 (or the pseudogene TRBV3-2) with TRBJ2-7; D is uncertain. V lost 4 bases, J lost 2 bases, and 6 bases lay in between. Germline-derived CDR1 and CDR2 are LGHDT and YNNKEL (reference sequence). This CDR3 region has 12 residues. The CDR3 reads CASSLSTYEQYF. CDR3 sequence (DNA): TGTGCCAGCAGCCTTAGCACCTACGAGCAGTACTTC.

V is TRBV6-1 and J is TRBJ2-2; D gene ambiguous. Germline assignment: CDR1 MNHNS and CDR2 SASEGT. V lost 2 bases and J lost 0, with 13 bases in between. CDR3 length equals 17 residues. This chain's CDR3 is CASSEWVQQANTGELFF. The CDR3 DNA reads as TGTGCCAGCAGTGAATGGGTACAGCAGGCGAACACCGGGGAGCTGTTTTTT.

V gene TRBV19 combines with J gene TRBJ2-7; maybe TRBD2 (6 bases). Germline lookup yields CDR1 LNHDA and CDR2 SQIVND (reference sequence). The germline V and J ends were trimmed by 3 bases and 5 bases, with 17 bases remaining between them. This CDR3 is built from 15 residues. CDR3 sequence reads: CASSIDPSREDEQYF. As DNA, the CDR3 is TGTGCCAGTAGTATCGACCCGTCCAGGGAGGACGAGCAGTACTTC.

The rearrangement joins TRBV4-1 to TRBJ2-7; TRBD2 agrees at 11 bases. CDR3 size: 18 residues. Germline CDR1 is MGHRA and CDR2 is YSYEKL. The V segment lost 0 bases and the J segment 5 bases; nucleotides outside the gene matches: 12. The CDR3 sequence: CASSQEGWTSGLRDEQYF. The CDR3 DNA is TGCGCCAGCAGCCAAGAGGGGTGGACTAGCGGGCTTAGGGACGAGCAGTACTTC.

The rearrangement links TRBV9 to TRBJ1-3; 11 nucleotides align to TRBD1. The CDR3 runs to 20 residues. V lost 4 bases to trimming and J lost 1 base; unmatched junction nucleotides: 16. In germline, CDR1 is SGDLS, CDR2 YYNGEE. CDR3 DNA sequence: TGTGCCAGCAGCCCCGGGACAGGGGGTCTCGCAAGAAGTTCTGGAAACACCATATATTTT. Translating it yields CASSPGTGGLARSSGNTIYF.

J is TRBJ2-7 and V is TRBV5-1; weak D call: TRBD2 (5 bases). The germline V gene encodes CDR1 SGHRS and CDR2 YFSETQ. The V end lost 3 bases, the J end lost 5 bases, and 15 bases lay between the germline ends. This CDR3 region has 14 residues. The DNA of the CDR3 is TGCGCCAGCAGCTCTCTCGCCGGAGGTAACGAGCAGTACTTC. This encodes CASSSLAGGNEQYF.

This clone was observed a single time. V is TRBV4-2 and J is TRBJ2-7; 9 positions agree with TRBD2. The J segment lost 3 bases and the V segment lost 0 bases, leaving 6 bases of the junction unmatched. Germline lookup yields CDR1 LGHNA and CDR2 YNFKEQ. This CDR3 has 16 residues. The CDR3: CASSQDKSSGNYEQYF. CDR3 in DNA: TGTGCCAGCAGCCAAGATAAGTCTAGCGGGAACTACGAGCAGTACTTC.

The chain couples TRBV2 to TRBJ2-1, with 9 nucleotides matching TRBD2. Per germline, CDR1 SNHLY and CDR2 FYNNEI. The CDR3 totals 16 residues. V lost 2 bases, J lost 8 bases, and 10 bases stayed unmatched. The CDR3 DNA reads as TGTGCCAGCAGTGAAAGGGCTAGCGGGGCAGGGGATGAGCAGTTCTTC. Protein sequence: CASSERASGAGDEQFF.

The chain carries TRBV6-6 and TRBJ1-5; D is uncertain. V lost 0 bases to trimming and J lost 2 bases, with 8 bases between them. The CDR3 runs to 15 residues. Germline V gene lookup returns CDR1 MNHNY and CDR2 SVGAGI (reference sequence). The CDR3, as DNA: TGTGCCAGCAGTTACTCCGCCTACGGCAATCAGCCCCAGCATTTT. The encoded protein is CASSYSAYGNQPQHF.

This sequence joins TRBV10-3 and TRBJ1-5; D is unresolved. CDR3 size: 17 residues. Trimming shortened V by 10 bases and J by 7 bases, and 29 bases separated the two germline ends. The germline V gene has CDR1 ENHRY and CDR2 SYGVKD. The CDR3: CATGFDGSPLRGQPQHF. The DNA of the CDR3 is TGTGCCACCGGTTTTGATGGGTCCCCTTTGAGAGGCCAGCCCCAGCATTTT.

The genes are TRBV30 and TRBJ2-6; possible D gene TRBD1, 5 bases. Germline assignment: CDR1 GTSNPN and CDR2 SVGIG (reference sequence). Trimming shortened V by 7 bases and J by 2 bases, and 12 bases separated the two germline ends. The CDR3 totals 14 residues. CDR3 sequence (DNA): TGTGCCTTGAATAAGGGGACTGGGGCCAACGTCCTGACTTTC. It translates to CALNKGTGANVLTF. The full variable domain, in which reference TRBV30 and TRBJ2-6 provide the parts outside the CDR3, is SQTIHQWPATLVQPVGSPLSLECTVEGTSNPNLYWYRQAAGRGLQLLFYSVGIGQISSEVPQNLSASRPQDRQFILSSKKLLLSDSGFYLCALNKGTGANVLTFGAGSRLTVL.

This clone was counted once. The gene calls are TRBV10-3 and TRBJ1-1; 10 nucleotides match TRBD1. CDR3 size: 11 residues. CDR1 is ENHRY and CDR2 is SYGVKD in the germline V gene. The CDR3 here is CVTGGGTEAFF. In nucleotides, the CDR3 is TGTGTGACAGGGGGCGGCACTGAAGCTTTCTTT.

The gene calls are TRBV30 and TRBJ2-1; 10 bases map to TRBD1. With 7 bases clipped from V and 7 bases from J, the junction kept 4 bases outside the gene matches. This CDR3 is built from 12 residues. Germline V gene lookup returns CDR1 GTSNPN and CDR2 SVGIG (reference sequence). The CDR3 protein is CASRTGGNEQFF. CDR3 DNA sequence: TGTGCCTCCCGGACAGGGGGGAATGAGCAGTTCTTC.

This sequence joins TRBV4-1 and TRBJ2-5, with 7 bases lining up with TRBD2. Per the germline V gene, CDR1 is MGHRA and CDR2 is YSYEKL. The CDR3 has 14 amino acids. V was pared by 4 bases and J by 0 bases, with 2 bases of the junction left unmatched. The CDR3 bases are TGCGCCAGCAGCCCCGGGGGGTACCAAGAGACCCAGTACTTC. It yields the protein CASSPGGYQETQYF.

The chain couples TRBV19 to TRBJ2-1; 8 bases line up with TRBD2. The CDR3 runs 14 residues. The germline CDR1 and CDR2 sequences are LNHDA and SQIVND (reference sequence). The J segment lost 6 bases and the V segment lost 2 bases, leaving 3 bases of the junction unmatched. The CDR3 sequence: CASSIMAGGNEQFF. For the CDR3, the DNA is TGTGCCAGTAGTATAATGGCGGGGGGCAATGAGCAGTTCTTC. The full variable domain, completed using reference TRBV19 and TRBJ2-1, is DGGITQSPKYLFRKEGQNVTLSCEQNLNHDAMYWYRQDPGQGLRLIYYSQIVNDFQKGDIAEGYSVSREKKESFPLTVTSAQKNPTAFYLCASSIMAGGNEQFFGPGTRLTVL.

The chain links TRBV28 to TRBJ2-5; TRBD2 agrees at 12 bases. The CDR3 extends over 17 amino acids. V lost 1 base, J lost 1 base, and 4 bases stayed unmatched. Germline CDR1 reads MDHEN; CDR2 reads SYDVKM. The CDR3 loop is CASSLYGTSGFQETQYF. In DNA form, the CDR3 reads TGTGCCAGCAGTTTATATGGGACTAGCGGGTTCCAAGAGACCCAGTACTTC.

The sample holds one count of this clone. The chain has TRBV6-5 and TRBJ2-3, with D perhaps matching TRBD1 (6 bases). The CDR3 is 13 residues long. The germline CDR1 and CDR2 sequences are MNHEY and SVGAGI. Trimming shortened V by 2 bases and J by 3 bases, and 6 bases separated the two germline ends. This chain's CDR3 is CASSYGQTDTQYF. The CDR3 nucleotides read TGTGCCAGCAGTTACGGACAGACAGATACGCAGTATTTT.

The chain carries TRBV7-2 and TRBJ2-5, with 7 bases lining up with TRBD2. The germline V gene encodes CDR1 SGHTA and CDR2 FQGNSA. The CDR3 is 14 residues long. V gave up 8 bases and J gave up 7 bases; unmatched junction bases: 13. The CDR3 DNA follows: TGTGCCAGCTCCGACCCCCCGGGGGAGGGGACCCAGTACTTC. Amino acid sequence: CASSDPPGEGTQYF.

The chain carries TRBV12-5 and TRBJ2-1, with TRBD1 identical over 9 bases. This CDR3 is 15 amino acids long. After removal of 5 bases from V and 5 bases from J, the junction contained 7 bases not matched to a gene. The germline V gene encodes CDR1 LGHNT and CDR2 FRNRAP. The CDR3 region is CASGPGTGPNNEQFF. The CDR3 nucleotides read TGTGCTAGTGGTCCAGGGACAGGGCCGAACAATGAGCAGTTCTTC.

The chain uses TRBV5-1 and TRBJ1-4; 7 nucleotides line up with TRBD1. CDR3 size: 15 residues. The ends lost 3 bases at V and 3 bases at J; junction bases unmatched: 5. Germline CDR1 and CDR2: SGHRS and YFSETQ. The CDR3 sequence: CASSYGQASNEKLFF. The CDR3 DNA sequence: TGCGCCAGCAGCTACGGACAGGCATCTAATGAAAAACTGTTTTTT.

The chain links TRBV25-1 to TRBJ2-3, with a tentative D call TRBD2 (5 bases). Trimming removed 3 bases from V and 6 bases from J, with 10 bases in between. Germline CDR1 and CDR2: MGHDK and SYGVNS. The CDR3 covers 13 residues. The CDR3 DNA is TGTGCCAGCAGTGACCCGGGATTGGATACGCAGTATTTT. Protein product: CASSDPGLDTQYF.

The chain combines TRBV29-1 with TRBJ1-1; the D is unclear. Germline V gene sequence: CDR1 SQVTM, CDR2 ANQGSEA. The CDR3 runs 13 residues. V was clipped by 5 bases and J by 3 bases, with 13 bases between them. The CDR3 DNA sequence: TGCAGCGTTTCTACAGCGAGGGACACTGAAGCTTTCTTT. As protein: CSVSTARDTEAFF.